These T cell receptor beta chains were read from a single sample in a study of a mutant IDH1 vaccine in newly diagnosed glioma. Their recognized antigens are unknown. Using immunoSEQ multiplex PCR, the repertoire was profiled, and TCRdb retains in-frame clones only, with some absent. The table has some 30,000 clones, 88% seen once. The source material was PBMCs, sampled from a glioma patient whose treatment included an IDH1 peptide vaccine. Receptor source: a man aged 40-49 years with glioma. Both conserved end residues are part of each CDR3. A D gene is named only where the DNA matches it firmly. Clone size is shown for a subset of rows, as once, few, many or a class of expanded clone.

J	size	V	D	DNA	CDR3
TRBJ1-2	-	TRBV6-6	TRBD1	TGTGCCAGCAGTACCCAGGGGGAGGCTGGCTACACCTTC	CASSTQGEAGYTF
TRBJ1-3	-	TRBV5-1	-	TGCGCCAGCAGCGTGGGACACAACTCTGGAAACACCATATATTTT	CASSVGHNSGNTIYF
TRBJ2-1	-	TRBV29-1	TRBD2	TGCAGCGTTGGTGGGGGGGGATACAATGAGCAGTTCTTC	CSVGGGGYNEQFF
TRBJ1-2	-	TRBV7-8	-	TGTGCCAGCAGCTTATCGGCTGGGCAGGGGAGCGGCTACACCTTC	CASSLSAGQGSGYTF
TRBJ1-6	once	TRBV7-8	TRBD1	TGTGCCAGCAGCCCTACTAACGACAGGGGGGAAGGGAATTCACCCCTCCACTTT	CASSPTNDRGEGNSPLHF
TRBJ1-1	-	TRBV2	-	TGTGCCAGCAGTCCACAGCGGGGGCGCGAGACTGAAGCTTTCTTT	CASSPQRGRETEAFF
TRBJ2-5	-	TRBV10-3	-	TGTGCCATCAGTAGGGGGGGATCCCAAGAGACCCAGTACTTC	CAISRGGSQETQYF
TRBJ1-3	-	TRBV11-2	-	TGTGCCAGCAGCGCTCGCAACAGGGCCGGGACTGGAAACACCATATATTTT	CASSARNRAGTGNTIYF
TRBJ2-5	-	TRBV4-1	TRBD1	TGCGCCAGCAGCAAAACCTGGCTTTGGACAGGGGAAGAGACCCAGTACTTC	CASSKTWLWTGEETQYF
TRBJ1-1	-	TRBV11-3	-	TGTGCCAGCAGCCACCGACTTTCCACTGAAGCTTTCTTT	CASSHRLSTEAFF
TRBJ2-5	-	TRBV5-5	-	TGTGCCAGCAGCTTGGCAGGGTTGGAGACCCAGTACTTC	CASSLAGLETQYF
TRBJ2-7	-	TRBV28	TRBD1	TGTGCCACAAGCCCGGGACAGGGGACCTACGAGCAGTACTTC	CATSPGQGTYEQYF
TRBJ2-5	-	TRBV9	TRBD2	TGTGCCAGCAGCGCACTAGCGGGGGGGCAAGAGACCCAGTACTTC	CASSALAGGQETQYF
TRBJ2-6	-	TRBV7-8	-	TGTGCCAGCAGCTTCCTGTGGTTCCAGGCGACGGACTCTGGGGCCAACGTCCTGACTTTC	CASSFLWFQATDSGANVLTF
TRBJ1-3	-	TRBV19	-	TGTGCCAGTAGTATGGACAGTACCTCTGGAAACACCATATATTTT	CASSMDSTSGNTIYF
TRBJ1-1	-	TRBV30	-	TGTGCCTGGAGTGATGCCAGGGTGAACACTGAAGCTTTCTTT	CAWSDARVNTEAFF
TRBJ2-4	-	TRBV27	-	TGTGCCAGCAGTTCCATTCCAGGTTCTGGGGCCAGGGCCAAAAACATTCAGTACTTC	CASSSIPGSGARAKNIQYF
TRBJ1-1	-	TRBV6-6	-	TGTGCCAGCAGTTCATCGGGTTTTGAAGCTTTCTTT	CASSSSGFEAFF
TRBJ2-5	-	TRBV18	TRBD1	TGTGCCAGCTCACCAGGACAGGGACTAGAGACCCAGTACTTC	CASSPGQGLETQYF
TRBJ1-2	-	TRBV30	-	TGTGCCTGGAGCGCCTGTACCGCTTGTGGCTACACCTTC	CAWSACTACGYTF
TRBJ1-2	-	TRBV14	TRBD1	TGTGCCAGCAGCCAACCCGGCAGGGGGCTAGGCTATGGCTACACCTTC	CASSQPGRGLGYGYTF
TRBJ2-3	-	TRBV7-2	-	TGTGCCAGCAGCAAGAGGTTGCCGGGCGCGGGTACAGATACGCAGTATTTT	CASSKRLPGAGTDTQYF
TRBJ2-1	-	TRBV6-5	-	TGTGCCAGCAGATCAGACAGGGAGGATGAGCAGTTCTTC	CASRSDREDEQFF
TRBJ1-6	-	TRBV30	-	TGTGCCGGGGGGGTTAGTTCCTATAATTCACCCCTCCACTTT	CAGGVSSYNSPLHF
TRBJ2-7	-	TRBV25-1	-	TGTGCCAGCAGTGAATTGGGCAGGGGCTCCTACGAGCAGTACTTC	CASSELGRGSYEQYF
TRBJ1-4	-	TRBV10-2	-	TGCGCCAGCAGTGACCCAAAGGCCCTCGAAAAACTGTTTTTT	CASSDPKALEKLFF
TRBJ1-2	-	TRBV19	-	TGTGCCAGTAGTCCCCAGGGGAACTATGGCTACACCTTC	CASSPQGNYGYTF
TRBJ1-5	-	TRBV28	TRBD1	TGTGCCAGCAGTTTACAACAGGGGGCGCATCAGCCCCAGCATTTT	CASSLQQGAHQPQHF
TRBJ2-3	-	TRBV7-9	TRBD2	TGTGCCAGCAGCTCTCTAGCGGCTAGCACAGATACGCAGTATTTT	CASSSLAASTDTQYF
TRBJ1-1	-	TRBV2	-	TGTGCCAGCAGTGACGGCATGAACACTGAAGCTTTCTTT	CASSDGMNTEAFF
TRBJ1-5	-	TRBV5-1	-	TGCGCCAGCAGCGACGATACAGGGTTCCAGCCCCAGCATTTT	CASSDDTGFQPQHF
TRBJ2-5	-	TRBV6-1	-	TGTGCCAGCAGTGTGCCAGGGAGTGAGACCCAGTACTTC	CASSVPGSETQYF
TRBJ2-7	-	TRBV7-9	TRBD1	TGTGCCAGCAGCTTATGGCAGGGGGCGCCGCACGGGGAGCAGTACTTC	CASSLWQGAPHGEQYF
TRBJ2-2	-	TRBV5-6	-	TGTGCCAGCAGCCCGGCTCTGGTGAACACCGGGGAGCTGTTTTTT	CASSPALVNTGELFF
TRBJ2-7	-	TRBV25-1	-	TGTGCCAGCAGTATGGCGGGACAGCCCTACGAGCAGTACTTC	CASSMAGQPYEQYF
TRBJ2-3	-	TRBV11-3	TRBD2	TGTGCCAGCAGCCTCGGGACTAGCAAAACAGATACGCAGTATTTT	CASSLGTSKTDTQYF
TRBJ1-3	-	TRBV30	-	TGTGCCTGGACGGACCGCTCCGACTGGAACACCATATATTTT	CAWTDRSDWNTIYF
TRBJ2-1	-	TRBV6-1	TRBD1	TGTGCCAGCAGTCCCCAACAGGGGGCGCGAAATGAGCAGTTCTTC	CASSPQQGARNEQFF
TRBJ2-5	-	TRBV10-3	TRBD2	TGTGCCATCGCAACTCCGGGACTAGCGGGACAAGAGACCCAGTACTTC	CAIATPGLAGQETQYF
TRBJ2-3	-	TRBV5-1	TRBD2	TGCGCCAGCAGCAAGGGACTAGCGGAGTACACAGATACGCAGTATTTT	CASSKGLAEYTDTQYF
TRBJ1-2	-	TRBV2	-	TGTGCCAGCAGGGGATTTATTCTAGACAGGTTGGATGGCTACACCTTC	CASRGFILDRLDGYTF
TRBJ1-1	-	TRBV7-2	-	TGTGCCAGCAGCTTAGAGTCGGACATGAACACTGAAGCTTTCTTT	CASSLESDMNTEAFF
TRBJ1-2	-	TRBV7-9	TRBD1	TGTGCCAGCAGCCTCGACAGGGTGGGTGGCTACACCTTC	CASSLDRVGGYTF
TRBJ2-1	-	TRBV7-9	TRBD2	TGTGCCAGCAGCTTACTAGCGGGGTCCCGCGATGAGCAGTTCTTC	CASSLLAGSRDEQFF
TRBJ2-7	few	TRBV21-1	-	TGTGCCAGCAGCCTCGGGACAGGGGAGAAGGAGCAGTACTTC	CASSLGTGEKEQYF
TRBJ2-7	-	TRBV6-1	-	TGTGCCAGCAGCCCCTCGCCAGAATGGGAGCAGTACTTC	CASSPSPEWEQYF
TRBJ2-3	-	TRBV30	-	TGTGCCTGGAGTGTAGGGGGGTTCAGCACAGATACGCAGTATTTT	CAWSVGGFSTDTQYF
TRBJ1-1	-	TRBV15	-	TGTGCCACCAGCAGAGGGTGGGGGAACCATGAAGCTTTCTTT	CATSRGWGNHEAFF
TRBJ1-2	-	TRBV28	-	TGTGCCAGCAGTTCTCACTATGGCTACACCTTC	CASSSHYGYTF
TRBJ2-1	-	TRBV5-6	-	TGTGCCAGCACTTTTGGCGGCCATAGTTATTACAATGAGCAGTTCTTC	CASTFGGHSYYNEQFF
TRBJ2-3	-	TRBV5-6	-	TGTGCCAGCAGCCAGGACTACACAGATACGCAGTATTTT	CASSQDYTDTQYF
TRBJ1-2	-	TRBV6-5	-	TGTGCCAGCAGTTACGACCGGAGGGGCTACACCTTC	CASSYDRRGYTF
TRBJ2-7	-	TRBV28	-	TGTGCCAGCAGTTTTTTACCCAGTCGAGGCGAGCAGTACTTC	CASSFLPSRGEQYF
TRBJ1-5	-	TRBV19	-	TGTGCCAGTAGTATTTCCGGTTCCCGAGTACAGCATTTT	CASSISGSRVQHF
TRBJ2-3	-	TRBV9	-	TGTGCCAGCAGCGCCCGGGACGAAGGCGCAGATACGCAGTATTTT	CASSARDEGADTQYF
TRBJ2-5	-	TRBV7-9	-	TGTGCCAGCAGCTTAGACCCGAAGACCCAGTACTTC	CASSLDPKTQYF
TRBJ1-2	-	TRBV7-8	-	TGTGCCAGCAGCTTATTAGGACAAGGTGTCTCGCTTTGGGACTATGGCTACACCTTC	CASSLLGQGVSLWDYGYTF
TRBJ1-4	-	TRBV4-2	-	TGTGCCAGCAGCCAAGAGGCAGGAACTAATGAAAAACTGTTTTTT	CASSQEAGTNEKLFF